This T cell receptor beta chain comes out of a study of T cell repertoires in cytomegalovirus infection. About this clonotype: Its matching antigen is unknown.

The length of the CDR3 is 15 residues. With 4 bases removed from V and 6 bases from J, the gap between germline ends came to 19 bases. TCRdb re-called the reads through MiXCR, storing one row per CDR3 protein. Among about 110,000 distinct CDR3 sequences listed, around 28% were seen once. The source material was CD8+ T cells from cultured PBMCs, sampled from culture after CMV antigen stimulation. This TCR was sampled from a human donor in good health (CMV status not recorded). Some clones in this sample may be carry-over from other donors' samples. The chain is built from TRBV12-3 or TRBV12-4 and TRBJ2-7; no clear D. The CDR3 reads CASSSRASAPGEQYF. DNA for the CDR3: TGTGCCAGCAGTTCCCGGGCCTCCGCTCCTGGCGAGCAGTACTTC.